A single sample gave rise to the 28 T cell receptor beta chains below, sequenced in a study of blood T cell repertoires in COVID-19. Method: immunoSEQ multiplex PCR; TCRdb's copy keeps in-frame clones and lacks some. The sample has almost 250,000 clones, 80% to 90% seen once. Material: PBMCs or T cells enriched from blood (not recorded which). The receptors were sampled from a woman in her 30s who had recovered from COVID-19.

The V call is TRBV11-2, the J call TRBJ1-4, with D possibly matching TRBD1 (5 bases). V was pared by 4 bases and J by 2 bases, with 11 bases between. The CDR3 runs 15 residues. Germline loops: CDR1 SGHAT, CDR2 FQNNGV. The chain's CDR3 is CASSYRRATNEKLFF. The CDR3 DNA is TGTGCCAGCAGCTACAGGCGTGCGACTAATGAAAAACTGTTTTTT.

The J gene is TRBJ1-4, the V gene TRBV24-1, with D maybe TRBD1 (5 bases). CDR3 length: 13 amino acids. Trimming left V 4 bases short and J 7 bases short, with 9 bases between. The germline gives CDR1 KGHDR, CDR2 SFDVKD. The CDR3 DNA sequence: TGTGCCACCAGTGACAGGGTTGGTGAAAAACTGTTTTTT. The encoded protein is CATSDRVGEKLFF.

Here the CDR3 reads CASSSSSPQGNTIYF. In DNA, the CDR3 is TGTGCCAGCAGCTCCTCTTCCCCTCAGGGAAACACCATATATTTT. J is TRBJ1-3 and V is TRBV6-5, with D uncertain. Germline V gene lookup returns CDR1 MNHEY and CDR2 SVGAGI. The CDR3 is made up of 15 amino acids. V was pared by 6 bases and J by 4 bases, with 16 bases between.

J is TRBJ2-1 and V is TRBV7-3; 9 positions agree with TRBD2. The J segment lost 6 bases and the V segment lost 0 bases, leaving 3 bases of the junction unmatched. Germline V lookup: CDR1 SGHTA, CDR2 FQGTGA. This CDR3 comprises 15 residues. CDR3 nucleotide sequence: TGTGCCAGCAGCTTAACCGGGACTAGCAGCAATGAGCAGTTCTTC. It codes for CASSLTGTSSNEQFF.

V is TRBV18 and J is TRBJ1-2, with 7 positions matching TRBD1. Germline CDR1 KGHSH, CDR2 LQKENI. This CDR3 region has 12 residues. The trim removed 6 bases at V and 8 bases at J, leaving 6 bases unmatched. This CDR3 is CASSRQGDGYTF. The CDR3 DNA reads as TGTGCCAGCTCCCGACAGGGTGACGGCTACACCTTC.

J is TRBJ1-3 and V is TRBV30; D is uncertain. Germline CDR1 reads GTSNPN; CDR2 reads SVGIG (reference sequence). The CDR3 extends over 10 amino acids. The V end lost 5 bases, the J end lost 7 bases, and 6 bases lay between the germline ends. The CDR3 sequence: CAWGRNTIYF. The DNA of the CDR3 is TGTGCCTGGGGGAGGAACACCATATATTTT.

This chain joins TRBV5-1 and TRBJ2-1; 8 bases are a match to TRBD2. The germline V gene encodes CDR1 SGHRS and CDR2 YFSETQ. With 0 bases clipped from V and 6 bases from J, the junction kept 5 bases outside the gene matches. The CDR3 is 15 residues long. As DNA, the CDR3 is TGCGCCAGCAGCTTGGCCAGGCGGGGGGTCAATGAGCAGTTCTTC. As protein: CASSLARRGVNEQFF.

This clone was observed once. V and J are TRBV4-1 and TRBJ1-5; D unresolved. The V end lost 1 base, the J end lost 2 bases, and 9 bases lay between the germline ends. There are 15 residues in the CDR3. Germline loops: CDR1 MGHRA, CDR2 YSYEKL. DNA of the CDR3: TGCGCCAGCAGCCAAGCTAGGTTCGGCAATCAGCCCCAGCATTTT. The encoded protein is CASSQARFGNQPQHF.

The CDR3 here is CSVALGRSGASYEQYF. CDR3 in DNA: TGCAGCGTTGCCCTGGGTCGGAGCGGGGCCTCCTACGAGCAGTACTTC. The chain couples TRBV29-1 to TRBJ2-7; 7 positions match TRBD2. The CDR3 is 16 amino acids. From germline, CDR1 is SQVTM and CDR2 ANQGSEA. Germline trimming cut 4 bases from V and 0 bases from J; bases unmatched to any gene: 12.

The gene calls are TRBV11-2 and TRBJ1-1; D perhaps matches TRBD1 (6 bases). Trimming removed 6 bases at V and 11 bases at J, with 16 bases between. This CDR3 comprises 12 residues. From germline, CDR1 is SGHAT and CDR2 FQNNGV. CDR3 region: CASRPNRVRAFF. As DNA, the CDR3 is TGTGCCAGCAGGCCTAACAGGGTGCGGGCTTTCTTT.

The V and J genes are TRBV18 and TRBJ2-7, with 10 bases matching TRBD2. CDR1 KGHSH and CDR2 LQKENI come from the germline V gene. CDR3 size: 19 residues. The trim removed 3 bases at V and 6 bases at J, leaving 20 bases unmatched. The CDR3 nucleotides are TGTGCCAGCTCACCCGCTACCGGAGCGGGAGGGTTTATACTATCCGAGCAGTACTTC. It codes for CASSPATGAGGFILSEQYF.

The chain has TRBV7-8 and TRBJ2-3, with TRBD1 matching over 10 bases. Looked up from germline, CDR1 is SGHVS and CDR2 is FQNEAQ. V shed 1 base, J shed 5 bases, and the junction held 9 bases outside the gene matches. CDR3 length: 17 amino acids. The CDR3 DNA is TGTGCCAGCAGCTTAGTAAGGGGGGGGACAGGGGTAGATACGCAGTATTTT. The encoded protein is CASSLVRGGTGVDTQYF.

The V gene is TRBV11-2, the J gene TRBJ2-2, with TRBD1 as a possible D gene (6 bases). The length of the CDR3 is 13 residues. Per the germline V gene, CDR1 is SGHAT and CDR2 is FQNNGV. V was clipped by 4 bases and J by 7 bases, with 10 bases between them. The CDR3 reads CASSSSGVGELFF. CDR3 DNA: TGTGCCAGCAGCTCCTCAGGGGTCGGGGAGCTGTTTTTT.

This chain uses TRBV5-4 with TRBJ1-1, with 9 positions matching TRBD1. CDR3 length equals 15 residues. The germline V gene encodes CDR1 SGHNT and CDR2 YYREEE (reference sequence). V shed 4 bases, J shed 3 bases, and the junction held 7 bases outside the gene matches. Here the CDR3 reads CASSALQGAHTEAFF. In DNA form, the CDR3 reads TGTGCCAGCAGCGCCTTACAGGGGGCTCACACTGAAGCTTTCTTT.

The genes are TRBV19 and TRBJ2-1, with 14 bases fitting TRBD2. The CDR3 length is 13 residues. Germline V lookup: CDR1 LNHDA, CDR2 SQIVND (reference sequence). Losses at the gene ends were 10 bases for V and 8 bases for J; bases not matched to a gene: 4. The CDR3 here is CATGTSGSYEQFF. In DNA form, the CDR3 reads TGTGCCACCGGGACTAGCGGGAGTTATGAGCAGTTCTTC.

V is TRBV6-5 and J is TRBJ2-7; D may be TRBD1 (6 bases). Per the germline V gene, CDR1 is MNHEY and CDR2 is SVGAGI. The CDR3 consists of 15 residues. V was trimmed by 6 bases and J by 4 bases, leaving 19 bases between them. CDR3 bases: TGTGCCAGCAGCACCGGGGACCCTGGGACATACGAGCAGTACTTC. Amino acids: CASSTGDPGTYEQYF.

The chain is built from TRBV28 and TRBJ1-1; 9 bases map to TRBD1. CDR3 length equals 20 residues. Unmatched junction bases numbered 19, after V lost 5 bases and J lost 0 bases. Germline V gene data show CDR1 as MDHEN and CDR2 as SYDVKM. CDR3 in amino acids: CASSRYRGRGGVSLNTEAFF. The DNA of the CDR3 is TGTGCCAGCAGTCGTTACAGGGGGCGCGGGGGTGTTAGCTTGAACACTGAAGCTTTCTTT.

V gene TRBV6-5 combines with J gene TRBJ2-2; D possibly corresponds to TRBD2 (6 bases). Per germline, CDR1 MNHEY and CDR2 SVGAGI. CDR3 size: 16 residues. V was trimmed by 2 bases and J by 4 bases, leaving 14 bases between them. CDR3 in amino acids: CASSYEGRGVTGELFF. CDR3 DNA: TGTGCCAGCAGTTACGAGGGGCGCGGGGTCACCGGGGAGCTGTTTTTT.

This rearrangement joins TRBV10-3 to TRBJ1-4, with D tentatively TRBD1 (6 bases). Deletions cut 0 bases from V and 5 bases from J, with 10 bases between. The CDR3 has 15 residues. The germline V gene encodes CDR1 ENHRY and CDR2 SYGVKD. CDR3 sequence: CAISESNRDNEKLFF. The DNA of the CDR3 is TGTGCCATCAGTGAGTCGAACAGGGACAATGAAAAACTGTTTTTT.

The CDR3 here is CASSSRADTEAFF. The CDR3 nucleotides are TGTGCCAGTAGTTCCCGCGCGGACACTGAAGCTTTCTTT. The chain is built from TRBV19 and TRBJ1-1; no clear D gene. The germline gives CDR1 LNHDA, CDR2 SQIVND (reference sequence). This CDR3 is 13 amino acids long. V gave up 5 bases and J gave up 3 bases, with 10 bases separating them.

The chain has TRBV9 and TRBJ2-6; TRBD1 agrees at 10 bases. CDR1 SGDLS and CDR2 YYNGEE come from the germline V gene. V dropped 1 base and J dropped 3; count of bases not matched to a gene: 4. The length of the CDR3 is 17 residues. The CDR3 DNA follows: TGTGCCAGCAGCGTACCCGACAGGGGGCGTGGGGCCAACGTCCTGACTTTC. Amino acid sequence: CASSVPDRGRGANVLTF.

The J gene is TRBJ1-2, the V gene TRBV4-3; D is ambiguous. Deletions cut 0 bases from V and 1 base from J, with 15 bases between. Germline-derived CDR1 and CDR2 are LGHNA and YSLEER. The length of the CDR3 is 17 residues. In DNA form, the CDR3 reads TGCGCCAGCAGCCAAGATTTCCTGAGAGGACTTAACTATGGCTACACCTTC. Amino acid sequence: CASSQDFLRGLNYGYTF.

CDR3 sequence: CATSDWRGTGELFF. In DNA form, the CDR3 reads TGTGCCACCAGTGATTGGAGGGGTACCGGGGAGCTGTTTTTT. The chain joins TRBV24-1 to TRBJ2-2; D is perhaps TRBD2 (6 bases). The germline V gene encodes CDR1 KGHDR and CDR2 SFDVKD. This CDR3 contains 14 residues. Trimming stripped 2 bases from V and 5 bases from J, with 8 bases between.

V and J are TRBV4-3 and TRBJ1-2; D unclear. Deletions cut 4 bases from V and 12 bases from J, with 18 bases between. This CDR3 contains 13 residues. Germline-derived CDR1 and CDR2 are LGHNA and YSLEER. The CDR3 DNA sequence: TGCGCCAGCAGCCCTTCCCCAGGCCTTACTCACACCTTC. Encoded protein: CASSPSPGLTHTF.

Note on this clone: A read error may account for a junction end that differs from germline. The chain joins TRBV25-1 to TRBJ1-6; D gene ambiguous. Germline CDR1 reads MGHDK; CDR2 reads SYGVNS. There are 11 residues in the CDR3. CDR3 residues: CASSSNSPLHF. CDR3 DNA sequence: TGTGCCAGCTCCTCTAATTCACCCCTCCACTTT.

V gene TRBV28 combines with J gene TRBJ2-1, with 8 bases matching TRBD1. V lost 6 bases, J lost 7 bases, and 14 bases stayed unmatched. CDR3 length: 16 amino acids. The V gene's germline CDR1 is MDHEN and CDR2 SYDVKM. The CDR3 sequence: CASSPAPGQVKNEQFF. In nucleotides, the CDR3 is TGTGCCAGCAGCCCAGCTCCGGGACAGGTAAAAAATGAGCAGTTCTTC.

The V call is TRBV27, the J call TRBJ1-1; maybe TRBD1 (5 bases). The CDR3 runs 12 residues. V lost 9 bases, J lost 5 bases, and 13 bases lay in between. Looked up from germline, CDR1 is MNHEY and CDR2 is SMNVEV (reference sequence). CDR3 sequence (DNA): TGTGCCAGTGGGAGGGGTCTAACTGAAGCTTTCTTT. It codes for CASGRGLTEAFF.

V and J are TRBV29-1 and TRBJ2-1; 9 bases align to TRBD1. The CDR3 length is 13 residues. Trimming removed 6 bases from V and 5 bases from J; junction bases left unmatched: 5. Germline CDR1 reads SQVTM; CDR2 reads ANQGSEA. The CDR3 DNA reads as TGCAGCGTCCCGGGACAGGGCCACAATGAGCAGTTCTTC. It translates to CSVPGQGHNEQFF.